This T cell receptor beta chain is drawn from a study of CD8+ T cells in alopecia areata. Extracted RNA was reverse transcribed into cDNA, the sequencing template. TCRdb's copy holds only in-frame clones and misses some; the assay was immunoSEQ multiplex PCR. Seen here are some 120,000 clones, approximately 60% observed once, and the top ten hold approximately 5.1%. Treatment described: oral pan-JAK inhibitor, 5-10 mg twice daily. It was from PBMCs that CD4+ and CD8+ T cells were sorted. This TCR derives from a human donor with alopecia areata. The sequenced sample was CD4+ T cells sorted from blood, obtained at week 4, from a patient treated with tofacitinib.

CDR3 bases: TGCGCCAGCAGCTTGGACGGTAGGGGGGAGTACAATGAGCAGTTCTTC. It encodes CASSLDGRGEYNEQFF. The chain carries TRBV5-1 and TRBJ2-1; D possibly uses TRBD1 or TRBD2 (6 bases each). V dropped 0 bases and J dropped 4 bases, with 14 bases sitting between them. This CDR3 has 16 residues. Germline assignment: CDR1 SGHRS and CDR2 YFSETQ.